What follows is one TCR beta chain and its context. This entry comes from a study of blood T cell dynamics during melanoma immunotherapy. Every bulk PBMC sample received the same 350 ng of DNA. Data came from immunoSEQ multiplex PCR; TCRdb stores just in-frame clones and leaves some out. The data hold fewer than 8,000 clones, with 81% observed a single time. Time point in this sample: week 3, after first cycle of checkpoint inhibitor. CDR1 SGHRS and CDR2 YFSETQ come from the germline V gene. V lost 2 bases to trimming and J lost 4 bases; unmatched junction nucleotides: 5. The CDR3 spans 15 residues. This chain uses TRBV5-1 with TRBJ2-3; 9 nucleotides line up with TRBD1. Sequenced here: blood, sampled from a patient treated with checkpoint blockade. The sequence was collected from a human donor with melanoma. CDR3 protein: CASSFGTGLADTQYF. In DNA form, the CDR3 reads TGCGCCAGCAGCTTCGGGACAGGGTTAGCAGATACGCAGTATTTT.